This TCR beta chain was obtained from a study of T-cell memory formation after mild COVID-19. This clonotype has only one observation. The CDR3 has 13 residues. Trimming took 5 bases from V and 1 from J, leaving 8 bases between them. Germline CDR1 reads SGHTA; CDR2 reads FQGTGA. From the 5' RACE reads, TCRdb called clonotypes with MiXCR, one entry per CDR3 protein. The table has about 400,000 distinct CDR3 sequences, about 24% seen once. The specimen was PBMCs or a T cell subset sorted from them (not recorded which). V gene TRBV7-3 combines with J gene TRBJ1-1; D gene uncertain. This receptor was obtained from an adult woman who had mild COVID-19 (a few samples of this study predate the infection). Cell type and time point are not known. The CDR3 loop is CASSQAWNTEAFF. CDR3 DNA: TGTGCCAGCAGCCAGGCTTGGAACACTGAAGCTTTCTTT. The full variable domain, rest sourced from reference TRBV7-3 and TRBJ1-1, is GAGVSQTPSNKVTEKGKYVELRCDPISGHTALYWYRQSLGQGPEFLIYFQGTGAADDSGLPNDRFFAVRPEGSVSTLKIQRTERGDSAVYLCASSQAWNTEAFFGQGTRLTVV.